The T cell receptor beta chain under discussion was sequenced for a study of T cells in Graves' hyperthyroidism and ophthalmopathy. Amplification yielded TCR beta CDR3 regions, with RNA transcripts as the source. HTBI primers were employed in a first-round RT-PCR of the TCR CDR3. TCRdb itself ran the multiplex PCR reads through MiXCR, one entry per CDR3 protein. The data contain 450,000 to 700,000 distinct CDR3 sequences, more than 45% of them singletons. The specimen was peripheral blood or thyroid tissue (not recorded which). This clonotype originated in an adult woman with Graves' disease, either hyperthyroidism or ophthalmopathy (not recorded which).

CDR3 loop: CASSDRTYQETQYF. DNA for the CDR3: TGTGCCAGCAGTGACAGGACCTACCAAGAGACCCAGTACTTC. The chain has TRBV6-4 and TRBJ2-5, with D unresolved. V shed 2 bases and J shed 0 bases, with 7 bases lying between them. The CDR3 is 14 residues long. The germline V gene encodes CDR1 MRHNA and CDR2 SNTAGT.